The rows below give T cell receptor beta chains drawn from one sample of a study of cytomegalovirus exposure and HLA in healthy donors. Assay: immunoSEQ multiplex PCR; the TCRdb copy retains only in-frame clones and omits some. This table lists roughly 78,000 clones. Sequencing used PBMCs. These receptors were collected from a boy aged 5-17 years in good health and CMV-seronegative. CDR3s include the opening cysteine and the closing phenylalanine or tryptophan. Fields, in order: D gene, V gene, CDR3 length, J gene, CDR3 protein, CDR3 DNA. D genes are given only for firm matches.

d_call: -
v_call: TRBV29-1
cdr3_length: 10
j_call: TRBJ1-1
cdr3_aa: CSVEGTEDFF
cdr3_nt: TGCAGCGTTGAGGGCACTGAAGATTTCTTT

d_call: -
v_call: TRBV18
cdr3_length: 14
j_call: TRBJ1-4
cdr3_aa: CASSPQGSGEKLFF
cdr3_nt: TGTGCCAGCTCACCGCAGGGCAGTGGTGAAAAACTGTTTTTT

d_call: TRBD1
v_call: TRBV13
cdr3_length: 16
j_call: TRBJ1-2
cdr3_aa: CASSFKGGQGEDGYTF
cdr3_nt: TGTGCCAGCAGCTTTAAAGGGGGGCAGGGGGAAGATGGCTACACCTTC

d_call: -
v_call: TRBV19
cdr3_length: 11
j_call: TRBJ2-3
cdr3_aa: CASSMGQNENF
cdr3_nt: TGTGCCAGTAGTATGGGGCAGAACGAAAATTTT

d_call: TRBD2
v_call: TRBV6-5
cdr3_length: 15
j_call: TRBJ2-3
cdr3_aa: CASSRVAGRTDTQYF
cdr3_nt: TGTGCCAGCAGTCGAGTAGCGGGACGCACAGATACGCAGTATTTT

d_call: -
v_call: TRBV5-6
cdr3_length: 12
j_call: TRBJ2-1
cdr3_aa: CASSLVTAKQFF
cdr3_nt: TGTGCCAGCAGCTTGGTAACTGCCAAGCAGTTCTTC

d_call: -
v_call: TRBV9
cdr3_length: 12
j_call: TRBJ2-5
cdr3_aa: CASSGGGETQYF
cdr3_nt: TGTGCCAGCAGCGGTGGGGGGGAGACCCAGTACTTC

d_call: -
v_call: TRBV30
cdr3_length: 14
j_call: TRBJ2-7
cdr3_aa: CAWSARLDAYEQYF
cdr3_nt: TGTGCCTGGAGTGCCCGACTTGACGCCTACGAGCAGTACTTC

d_call: TRBD2
v_call: TRBV25-1
cdr3_length: 17
j_call: TRBJ2-1
cdr3_aa: CASSDSRGLASPSEQFF
cdr3_nt: TGTGCCAGCAGTGACTCCCGAGGACTAGCAAGCCCGAGTGAGCAGTTCTTC

d_call: TRBD1
v_call: TRBV9
cdr3_length: 16
j_call: TRBJ1-2
cdr3_aa: CASSVDAGQGNYGYTF
cdr3_nt: TGTGCCAGCAGCGTAGACGCGGGACAGGGAAACTATGGCTACACCTTC

d_call: -
v_call: TRBV28
cdr3_length: 12
j_call: TRBJ2-7
cdr3_aa: CASREGTYEQYF
cdr3_nt: TGTGCCAGCAGGGAGGGTACCTACGAGCAGTACTTC

d_call: -
v_call: TRBV5-4
cdr3_length: 17
j_call: TRBJ2-1
cdr3_aa: CASSLALATSRGGEQFF
cdr3_nt: TGTGCCAGCAGCTTGGCGTTAGCGACCTCCCGTGGGGGGGAGCAGTTCTTC

d_call: TRBD1
v_call: TRBV5-1
cdr3_length: 16
j_call: TRBJ2-6
cdr3_aa: CASGTGQSSGANVLTF
cdr3_nt: TGCGCCAGCGGGACAGGGCAAAGCTCTGGGGCCAACGTCCTGACTTTC

d_call: TRBD1
v_call: TRBV29-1
cdr3_length: 15
j_call: TRBJ1-5
cdr3_aa: CSVRTGAQGNQPQHF
cdr3_nt: TGCAGCGTTCGGACAGGGGCCCAGGGTAATCAGCCCCAGCATTTT

d_call: TRBD2
v_call: TRBV6-1
cdr3_length: 14
j_call: TRBJ2-1
cdr3_aa: CASSEPGGGNEQFF
cdr3_nt: TGTGCCAGCAGTGAACCAGGCGGGGGAAATGAGCAGTTCTTC

d_call: TRBD2
v_call: TRBV7-6
cdr3_length: 16
j_call: TRBJ2-7
cdr3_aa: CASSLSGRANSYEQYF
cdr3_nt: TGTGCCAGCAGCTTAAGCGGGAGGGCTAACTCCTACGAGCAGTACTTC

d_call: -
v_call: TRBV30
cdr3_length: 16
j_call: TRBJ2-2
cdr3_aa: CAWRTPGTKNTGELFF
cdr3_nt: TGTGCCTGGAGAACCCCCGGGACAAAGAACACCGGGGAGCTGTTTTTT

d_call: -
v_call: TRBV7-2
cdr3_length: 12
j_call: TRBJ1-2
cdr3_aa: CASSTRVYGYTF
cdr3_nt: TGTGCCAGCAGCACCAGGGTGTATGGCTACACCTTC

d_call: TRBD2
v_call: TRBV19
cdr3_length: 16
j_call: TRBJ2-2
cdr3_aa: CASSIEGLAGAGELFF
cdr3_nt: TGTGCCAGTAGTATAGAGGGACTAGCGGGAGCCGGGGAGCTGTTTTTT

d_call: TRBD1
v_call: TRBV4-1
cdr3_length: 16
j_call: TRBJ2-1
cdr3_aa: CASSQTPPGQGNEQFF
cdr3_nt: TGCGCCAGCAGCCAAACCCCCCCGGGACAGGGCAATGAGCAGTTCTTC

d_call: TRBD1
v_call: TRBV6-5
cdr3_length: 13
j_call: TRBJ1-5
cdr3_aa: CASSSTGGQPQHF
cdr3_nt: TGTGCCAGCAGTTCGACAGGGGGTCAGCCCCAGCATTTT

d_call: -
v_call: TRBV29-1
cdr3_length: 11
j_call: TRBJ1-1
cdr3_aa: CSVDRNTEAFF
cdr3_nt: TGCAGCGTTGATCGGAACACTGAAGCTTTCTTT

d_call: -
v_call: TRBV5-4
cdr3_length: 14
j_call: TRBJ2-2
cdr3_aa: CASSLGLASGELFF
cdr3_nt: TGTGCCAGCAGCTTGGGGCTAGCTTCCGGGGAGCTGTTTTTT

d_call: -
v_call: TRBV7-7
cdr3_length: 15
j_call: TRBJ2-3
cdr3_aa: CASSLSGRATDTQYF
cdr3_nt: TGTGCCAGCAGCTTAAGTGGCAGGGCCACAGATACGCAGTATTTT

d_call: -
v_call: TRBV6-5
cdr3_length: 13
j_call: TRBJ1-1
cdr3_aa: CASSYFRGTEAFF
cdr3_nt: TGTGCCAGCAGTTACTTCCGGGGCACTGAAGCTTTCTTT

d_call: TRBD1
v_call: TRBV7-2
cdr3_length: 15
j_call: TRBJ2-3
cdr3_aa: CASSLGTGGSDTQYF
cdr3_nt: TGTGCCAGCAGCCTAGGTACAGGGGGCTCAGATACGCAGTATTTT

d_call: -
v_call: TRBV7-2
cdr3_length: 13
j_call: TRBJ2-5
cdr3_aa: CASTPLSQETQYF
cdr3_nt: TGTGCCAGCACCCCACTTAGCCAAGAGACCCAGTACTTC

d_call: -
v_call: TRBV9
cdr3_length: 14
j_call: TRBJ1-1
cdr3_aa: CASSVIREVTEAFF
cdr3_nt: TGTGCCAGCAGCGTTATCAGGGAGGTCACTGAAGCTTTCTTT